Below are 30 T cell receptor beta chains sequenced from a single sample in a study of OX40 agonist ivuxolimab in advanced cancers. The assay was immunoSEQ multiplex PCR, and TCRdb's table has in-frame clones only and misses some. Found here are fewer than 90,000 clones, more than 70% of them singletons; the top ten hold about 0.28%. The input for sequencing was CD4+ or CD8+ T cells sorted from blood, taken in a trial of the OX40 agonist ivuxolimab. These receptors originate from an adult with an advanced solid tumor such as melanoma, head and neck, liver or kidney cancer.

The V call is TRBV6-1, the J call TRBJ2-3; 7 bases match TRBD2. The CDR3 has 12 amino acids. Trimming cost V 7 bases and J 4 bases; bases outside gene matches: 2. Germline CDR1 and CDR2: MNHNS and SASEGT. CDR3 DNA sequence: TGTGCCAGCAAGCGGGAACCAGATACGCAGTATTTT. This encodes CASKREPDTQYF.

This chain links TRBV30 with TRBJ2-7; 7 nucleotides align to TRBD1. The CDR3 extends over 13 amino acids. CDR1 and CDR2 from the germline V gene are GTSNPN and SVGIG (reference sequence). Trimming removed 2 bases from V and 1 base from J; junction bases left unmatched: 2. The CDR3 DNA sequence: TGTGCCTGGAGTAGACAGGGATCCTACGAGCAGTACTTC. It is translated as CAWSRQGSYEQYF.

The chain uses TRBV10-3 and TRBJ1-5; D is possibly TRBD1 (5 bases). Germline V gene data show CDR1 as ENHRY and CDR2 as SYGVKD. The CDR3 length is 16 residues. The V end lost 0 bases, the J end lost 6 bases, and 15 bases lay between the germline ends. This chain's CDR3 is CAISESGGSGGQPQHF. The CDR3 DNA is TGTGCCATCAGTGAGTCGGGGGGGAGCGGAGGTCAGCCCCAGCATTTT.

V usage is TRBV7-8 and J usage is TRBJ1-6, with 11 bases fitting TRBD1. The CDR3 runs 16 residues. Trimming removed 5 bases from V and 9 bases from J; junction bases left unmatched: 9. CDR1 is SGHVS and CDR2 is FQNEAQ in the germline V gene. Here the CDR3 DNA reads TGTGCCAGCAGCCCAGCCGGCGGGACAGGGGGTTCACCCCTCCACTTT. Translating gives CASSPAGGTGGSPLHF.

J is TRBJ1-2 and V is TRBV19; D gene unclear. V lost 5 bases, J lost 6 bases, and 10 bases lay in between. Germline CDR1 and CDR2: LNHDA and SQIVND (reference sequence). The length of the CDR3 is 12 residues. The CDR3 spells CASSDGRDGYTF. The CDR3 DNA reads as TGTGCCAGTAGTGACGGAAGGGATGGCTACACCTTC. Complete variable domain (other parts from reference TRBV19 and TRBJ1-2): DGGITQSPKYLFRKEGQNVTLSCEQNLNHDAMYWYRQDPGQGLRLIYYSQIVNDFQKGDIAEGYSVSREKKESFPLTVTSAQKNPTAFYLCASSDGRDGYTFGSGTRLTVV.

The rearrangement joins TRBV15 to TRBJ2-2; 7 bases line up with TRBD1. The germline V gene has CDR1 LNHNV and CDR2 YYDKDF (reference sequence). Trimming took 1 base from V and 8 from J; bases not matched to a gene: 10. The CDR3 runs to 16 residues. CDR3 coding DNA: TGTGCCACCAGCAGAGTCAGGACAGGCGCCCGAGGGGAGCTGTTTTTT. This encodes CATSRVRTGARGELFF.

This clone has more than one count but fewer than ten. This sequence joins TRBV5-6 and TRBJ1-5; 9 bases map to TRBD1. Germline V lookup: CDR1 SGHDT, CDR2 YYEEEE. The junction had 4 bases not matched to a gene; V was cut back by 2 bases and J by 1 base. This CDR3 comprises 16 residues. Here the CDR3 reads CASSFRTGVSNQPQHF. For the CDR3, the DNA is TGTGCCAGCAGCTTCCGGACAGGGGTCAGCAATCAGCCCCAGCATTTT.

The chain uses TRBV5-1 and TRBJ2-7; D is possibly TRBD2 (6 bases). This CDR3 is built from 14 residues. Trimming cost V 0 bases and J 7 bases, with 14 bases left between them. CDR1 SGHRS and CDR2 YFSETQ come from the germline V gene. The CDR3 spells CASSLESTRGEQYF. The CDR3 nucleotides are TGCGCCAGCAGCTTGGAGTCAACCCGGGGGGAGCAGTACTTC.

This chain links TRBV5-4 with TRBJ1-1; 9 nucleotides line up with TRBD1. Germline V gene data show CDR1 as SGHNT and CDR2 as YYREEE (reference sequence). There are 16 residues in the CDR3. V dropped 4 bases and J dropped 5; count of bases not matched to a gene: 12. CDR3 sequence (DNA): TGTGCCAGCAGCCTCCGAGACAGGGGGAAAGGTACTGAAGCTTTCTTT. It specifies CASSLRDRGKGTEAFF.

V is TRBV23-1 and J is TRBJ2-7; 9 nucleotides align to TRBD1. Being an ORF, TRBV23-1 has a function that is uncertain. The junction had 3 bases not matched to a gene; V was cut back by 4 bases and J by 2 bases. There are 14 residues in the CDR3. The CDR3 spells CASSLGTGTYEQYF. The CDR3 nucleotides read TGCGCCAGCAGTCTGGGGACAGGGACCTACGAGCAGTACTTC.

This clone was observed once. The rearrangement links TRBV7-2 to TRBJ2-7; weak D call: TRBD2 (6 bases). This CDR3 has 15 residues. Germline values: CDR1 SGHTA, CDR2 FQGNSA. V was pared by 1 base and J by 7 bases, with 17 bases between. CDR3 sequence: CASSLDGGPGREQYF. The CDR3 coding sequence is TGTGCCAGCAGCTTAGACGGGGGACCGGGGCGAGAGCAGTACTTC.

The rearrangement uses TRBV5-4 and TRBJ2-3; unclear D gene. CDR1 is SGHNT, CDR2 YYREEE, per germline (reference sequence). The CDR3 runs to 16 residues. V lost 1 base to trimming and J lost 1 base, with 13 bases between them. The CDR3: CASSLMGFWGTDTQYF. The CDR3 region has the DNA TGTGCCAGCAGCTTGATGGGATTCTGGGGCACAGATACGCAGTATTTT.

Only a few counts were recorded for this clone. The V call is TRBV10-3, the J call TRBJ1-2; 7 bases match TRBD1. CDR1 ENHRY and CDR2 SYGVKD come from the germline V gene. Trimming removed 2 bases from V and 0 bases from J; junction bases left unmatched: 6. The length of the CDR3 is 16 residues. The DNA of the CDR3 is TGTGCCATCAGTGAGGAGGGGGCTAGGACTAACTATGGCTACACCTTC. Translating gives CAISEEGARTNYGYTF.

This chain links TRBV5-4 with TRBJ2-1, with D maybe TRBD1 (5 bases). Per the germline V gene, CDR1 is SGHNT and CDR2 is YYREEE (reference sequence). The length of the CDR3 is 15 residues. Trimming cost V 2 bases and J 1 base, with 10 bases left between them. CDR3 in DNA: TGTGCCAGCAGCTTATTTCAGGGTTCCTACAATGAGCAGTTCTTC. Encoded protein: CASSLFQGSYNEQFF.

This chain links TRBV5-1 with TRBJ1-4; 7 nucleotides align to TRBD1. CDR1 and CDR2 (germline): SGHRS, YFSETQ. CDR3 length: 14 residues. The V and J ends lost 4 bases and 8 bases, in that order; junction bases with no gene match: 8. This CDR3 reads CASSPGAQGEKLFF. In DNA, the CDR3 is TGCGCCAGCAGCCCGGGAGCACAGGGGGAAAAACTGTTTTTT.

The chain employs TRBV5-4 and TRBJ1-2, with D possibly TRBD1 on 6 matching bases. CDR3 length equals 16 residues. Germline CDR1 SGHNT, CDR2 YYREEE (reference sequence). V gave up 0 bases and J gave up 0 bases, with 12 bases separating them. In nucleotides, the CDR3 is TGTGCCAGCAGCTTGGGGATGGACAGAGCTAACTATGGCTACACCTTC. Its translation: CASSLGMDRANYGYTF.

This clone was seen once. The gene calls are TRBV5-3 and TRBJ2-4, with 11 bases matching TRBD2. TRBV5-3 is marked as an open reading frame, function uncertain. V dropped 3 bases and J dropped 0; count of bases not matched to a gene: 11. The CDR3 sequence is 19 residues long. The CDR3 bases are TGTGCCAGAAGCTCGTGGGGACTAGCGGACCCCGAAGCCAAAAACATTCAGTACTTC. Translating gives CARSSWGLADPEAKNIQYF.

J is TRBJ1-5 and V is TRBV21-1; the table names TRBD1, a call not compared with the DNA. TRBV21-1 has pseudogene status. This CDR3 comprises 18 residues. CDR3 sequence: CASSLNRGRACGLRAQHF. CDR3 nucleotides: TGTGCCAGCAGCCTGAACAGGGGCAGGGCATGTGGTTTGAGGGCCCAGCATTTT.

The chain employs TRBV27 and TRBJ2-3; D remains ambiguous. The CDR3 sequence is 13 residues long. Trimming took off 3 bases at V and 5 bases at J, with 9 bases between the two ends. Germline V CDR1 and CDR2: MNHEY, SMNVEV (reference sequence). Here the CDR3 DNA reads TGTGCCAGCAGTTTGACCCTAAAAGATACGCAGTATTTT. Protein product: CASSLTLKDTQYF.

V gene TRBV5-1 combines with J gene TRBJ2-1; no definite D call. Germline CDR1 is SGHRS and CDR2 is YFSETQ. CDR3 length equals 15 residues. V was pared by 0 bases and J by 6 bases, with 13 bases between. CDR3 nucleotide sequence: TGCGCCAGCAGCTTGGGGGATAGACCATCCAATGAGCAGTTCTTC. Amino acid sequence: CASSLGDRPSNEQFF. Variable domain in full (rest from reference TRBV5-1 and TRBJ2-1): KAGVTQTPRYLIKTRGQQVTLSCSPISGHRSVSWYQQTPGQGLQFLFEYFSETQRNKGNFPGRFSGRQFSNSRSEMNVSTLELGDSALYLCASSLGDRPSNEQFFGPGTRLTVL.

V and J are TRBV6-5 and TRBJ1-2; 8 bases agree with TRBD1. The CDR3 length is 15 residues. Germline V CDR1 and CDR2: MNHEY, SVGAGI. V shed 4 bases, J shed 2 bases, and the junction held 6 bases outside the gene matches. CDR3 coding DNA: TGTGCCAGCAGTTTTACGACAGGGGTGAACTATGGCTACACCTTC. Translated: CASSFTTGVNYGYTF.

The chain employs TRBV7-9 and TRBJ2-1, with D perhaps matching TRBD1 or TRBD2 (5 bases each). Germline V gene data show CDR1 as SEHNR and CDR2 as FQNEAQ (reference sequence). The CDR3 length is 13 residues. The germline V and J ends were trimmed by 8 bases and 7 bases, with 15 bases remaining between them. The CDR3 reads CASYGGIRNEQFF. The CDR3, as DNA: TGTGCCAGCTATGGGGGAATCCGGAATGAGCAGTTCTTC.

The rearrangement uses TRBV7-9 and TRBJ2-5, with 7 bases fitting TRBD1. The DNA end favors TRBJ2-7, so the J call may be wrong. Looked up from germline, CDR1 is SEHNR and CDR2 is FQNEAQ (reference sequence). The CDR3 extends over 16 amino acids. The CDR3 sequence is CASSQGVPLPTSEQYF. CDR3 coding DNA: TGTGCCAGCAGCCAGGGGGTTCCCTTACCAACGTCCGAGCAGTACTTC.

In DNA form, the CDR3 reads TGCGCCAGCAGCTTGGATGGGACTGGGACTCTCGAGCAGTACTTC. It encodes CASSLDGTGTLEQYF. The genes are TRBV5-1 and TRBJ2-7; weak D call: TRBD2 (6 bases). V shed 0 bases and J shed 6 bases, with 16 bases lying between them. CDR3 length: 15 amino acids. CDR1 SGHRS and CDR2 YFSETQ come from the germline V gene.

The chain is built from TRBV5-1 and TRBJ2-7; tentative D call: TRBD2 (5 bases). CDR3 length: 14 residues. The V end was cut by 4 bases, the J end by 1 base, with 12 bases between. CDR1 and CDR2 (germline): SGHRS, YFSETQ. The CDR3 sequence: CASSPETGSYEQYF. For the CDR3, the DNA is TGCGCCAGCAGCCCTGAAACGGGATCCTACGAGCAGTACTTC.

This clone was seen a handful of times. The chain carries TRBV5-1 and TRBJ1-6; 8 bases agree with TRBD1. Germline V gene lookup returns CDR1 SGHRS and CDR2 YFSETQ. V lost 7 bases and J lost 7; bases outside the gene matches: 7. CDR3 size: 14 residues. This CDR3 is CASGQGSENSPLHF. As DNA, the CDR3 is TGCGCCAGCGGACAGGGTTCCGAGAATTCACCCCTCCACTTT.

Of note for this clone: Other DNA sequences in the sample encode the same CDR3. This sequence joins TRBV6-4 and TRBJ2-5, with D possibly matching TRBD1 (6 bases). CDR3 length: 11 residues. Germline V gene data show CDR1 as MRHNA and CDR2 as SNTAGT. The CDR3: CPSGVGETQYF. The CDR3 bases are TGTCCATCAGGGGTCGGGGAGACCCAGTACTTC.

The V call is TRBV19, the J call TRBJ2-1, with D maybe TRBD2 (5 bases). The CDR3 is made up of 18 amino acids. Germline V CDR1 and CDR2: LNHDA, SQIVND (reference sequence). V was pared by 1 base and J by 0 bases, with 16 bases between. As DNA, the CDR3 is TGTGCCAGTAGTATAGTCCGGGATCTTACCCCCTCCTACAATGAGCAGTTCTTC. This gives the protein CASSIVRDLTPSYNEQFF.

This clone has a single count. The V call is TRBV28, the J call TRBJ1-2, with TRBD1 as a possible D gene (6 bases). V lost 7 bases and J 4 bases, leaving 16 bases between the germline ends. The CDR3 is 14 amino acids. Germline V CDR1 and CDR2: MDHEN, SYDVKM. The CDR3 sequence: CASKRTEIGYGYTF. The CDR3 coding sequence is TGTGCCAGCAAGCGGACAGAAATAGGCTATGGCTACACCTTC.

The chain couples TRBV7-6 to TRBJ2-5; D might be TRBD1 or TRBD2, each matching 5 bases. CDR1 and CDR2 (germline): SGHVS, FNYEAQ. Trimming removed 0 bases from V and 7 bases from J, with 21 bases in between. The CDR3 runs 17 residues. The CDR3 nucleotides read TGTGCCAGCAGCTTAGCGGGGACCTCGGGGAAAAGGGCGACCCAGTACTTC. This gives the protein CASSLAGTSGKRATQYF.